These 21 T cell receptor beta chains came from one sample sequenced in a study of cytomegalovirus exposure and HLA in healthy donors. Produced via immunoSEQ multiplex PCR; TCRdb's table is partial and in-frame only. The repertoire holds some 150,000 clones, with around 90% as singletons. Sequencing was performed on PBMCs. The receptors shown here come from a man aged 18 to 30 in good health and CMV-seronegative.

V is TRBV27 and J is TRBJ2-3, with 8 bases fitting TRBD2. Germline CDR1 reads MNHEY; CDR2 reads SMNVEV (reference sequence). The V and J ends lost 2 bases and 1 base, in that order; junction bases with no gene match: 5. The CDR3 contains 16 residues. CDR3 sequence (DNA): TGTGCCAGCAGTTTAAGGCTAGCGGGCCGCACAGATACGCAGTATTTT. As protein: CASSLRLAGRTDTQYF.

The genes are TRBV4-3 and TRBJ2-2, with 14 positions matching TRBD2. This CDR3 has 19 amino acids. Germline-derived CDR1 and CDR2 are LGHNA and YSLEER. The J segment lost 3 bases and the V segment lost 0 bases, leaving 6 bases of the junction unmatched. CDR3 protein: CASSQDRGLAGVHTGELFF. CDR3 sequence (DNA): TGCGCCAGCAGCCAAGATAGGGGACTAGCGGGAGTTCACACCGGGGAGCTGTTTTTT.

The genes are TRBV5-1 and TRBJ1-1; a possible D gene is TRBD1 (5 bases). The V end lost 4 bases, the J end lost 2 bases, and 9 bases lay between the germline ends. CDR1 SGHRS and CDR2 YFSETQ come from the germline V gene. This CDR3 contains 13 residues. The CDR3 DNA sequence: TGCGCCAGCAGCCTGACAGTTAACACTGAAGCTTTCTTT. Its translation is CASSLTVNTEAFF.

This chain joins TRBV29-1 and TRBJ1-2; D not resolved. CDR3 length: 14 amino acids. Deletions cut 1 base from V and 2 bases from J, with 11 bases between. CDR1 SQVTM and CDR2 ANQGSEA come from the germline V gene. The CDR3 DNA sequence: TGCAGCGTTGAAGGGGAGGGTCTCAACTATGGCTACACCTTC. This translates into CSVEGEGLNYGYTF.

This chain joins TRBV5-6 and TRBJ2-3, with TRBD1 as a possible D gene (5 bases). The CDR3 covers 15 residues. V was shortened by 4 bases and J by 0 bases, with 12 bases between the two germline ends. The germline CDR1 and CDR2 sequences are SGHDT and YYEEEE. CDR3 region: CASSPWGRSTDTQYF. DNA of the CDR3: TGTGCCAGCAGCCCCTGGGGCAGAAGCACAGATACGCAGTATTTT.

V is TRBV18 and J is TRBJ2-3; 7 bases fit TRBD1. V dropped 7 bases and J dropped 1; count of bases not matched to a gene: 5. This CDR3 is 14 amino acids long. From germline, CDR1 is KGHSH and CDR2 LQKENI. CDR3 coding DNA: TGTGCCAGCTTAGCCGGGACAGGCACAGATACGCAGTATTTT. Translation: CASLAGTGTDTQYF.

The chain carries TRBV5-1 and TRBJ2-3, with 10 nucleotides matching TRBD2. CDR3 length: 16 residues. Germline assignment: CDR1 SGHRS and CDR2 YFSETQ. With 4 bases clipped from V and 8 bases from J, the junction kept 13 bases outside the gene matches. CDR3 coding DNA: TGCGCCAGCAGCCCCTCGACAGCGGGGGGGGGCGGTACGCAGTATTTT. This encodes CASSPSTAGGGGTQYF.

The rearrangement uses TRBV7-9 and TRBJ2-2, with TRBD2 as a possible D gene (6 bases). This CDR3 is 14 amino acids long. V shed 0 bases and J shed 4 bases, with 6 bases lying between them. CDR1 is SEHNR and CDR2 is FQNEAQ in the germline V gene (reference sequence). The CDR3 sequence is CASSLAGGTGELFF. CDR3 nucleotides: TGTGCCAGCAGCTTAGCGGGAGGCACCGGGGAGCTGTTTTTT.

This sequence joins TRBV18 and TRBJ2-5; perhaps TRBD1 as D (5 bases). The CDR3 length is 17 residues. Trimming removed 6 bases at V and 1 base at J, with 21 bases between. In germline, CDR1 is KGHSH, CDR2 LQKENI. The CDR3 bases are TGTGCCAGCTCGCCCACAGATCGGGTAGGGGTCCAAGAGACCCAGTACTTC. It encodes CASSPTDRVGVQETQYF.

This chain joins TRBV10-2 and TRBJ1-5; D remains ambiguous. V lost 8 bases and J lost 1, with 12 bases in between. This CDR3 has 14 amino acids. Germline CDR1 reads WSHSY; CDR2 reads SAAADI. CDR3 protein: CASRGGYSNQPQHF. In DNA form, the CDR3 reads TGCGCCAGCCGTGGCGGGTACAGCAATCAGCCCCAGCATTTT.

V is TRBV7-8 and J is TRBJ2-2, with 7 bases lining up with TRBD2. Germline loops: CDR1 SGHVS, CDR2 FQNEAQ. V was clipped by 3 bases and J by 7 bases; unmatched bases: 11. This CDR3 is built from 16 residues. CDR3 loop: CASSFNAGTNLGELFF. In DNA form, the CDR3 reads TGTGCCAGCAGCTTCAACGCCGGGACTAACCTCGGGGAGCTGTTTTTT.

This clone was detected many times. This CDR3 reads CASSQEMTERGYTF. CDR3 bases: TGTGCCAGCAGCCAAGAAATGACCGAGCGTGGCTACACCTTC. V gene TRBV4-2 combines with J gene TRBJ1-2, with D uncertain. Germline lookup yields CDR1 LGHNA and CDR2 YNFKEQ. V lost 0 bases, J lost 7 bases, and 12 bases lay in between. This CDR3 has 14 amino acids.

The genes are TRBV27 and TRBJ2-7; TRBD1 is a possible D gene (5 bases). Trimming left V 4 bases short and J 4 bases short, with 20 bases between. The CDR3 is made up of 16 amino acids. Germline V gene lookup returns CDR1 MNHEY and CDR2 SMNVEV (reference sequence). The CDR3: CASSYTGRTSIYEQYF. Here the CDR3 DNA reads TGTGCCAGCAGTTACACCGGCCGGACATCAATTTACGAGCAGTACTTC.

For the CDR3, the DNA is TGTGCCAGCAGCTTGGGCGGCCTTTTCTCCTACAATGAGCAGTTCTTC. It is translated as CASSLGGLFSYNEQFF. The chain carries TRBV5-6 and TRBJ2-1; D unclear. Trimming removed 0 bases at V and 0 bases at J, with 10 bases between. CDR1 is SGHDT and CDR2 is YYEEEE in the germline V gene. This CDR3 has 16 amino acids.

V and J are TRBV14 and TRBJ1-2, with 8 bases fitting TRBD1. Trimming cost V 6 bases and J 5 bases; bases outside gene matches: 8. This CDR3 has 14 amino acids. CDR1 is SGHDN, CDR2 FVKESK, per germline. The CDR3 protein is CASSTTGVLYGYTF. As DNA, the CDR3 is TGTGCCAGCAGTACGACAGGGGTTTTGTATGGCTACACCTTC.

This clone was seen a single time. The chain links TRBV6-1 to TRBJ2-7, with TRBD2 as a possible D gene (6 bases). CDR3 length equals 11 residues. Germline V gives CDR1 MNHNS, CDR2 SASEGT. CDR3 region: CASQAGYEQYF. The DNA for the CDR3 is TGTGCTTCCCAAGCGGGCTACGAGCAGTACTTC.

This clone was seen a few times. The chain couples TRBV13 to TRBJ2-3; 9 nucleotides match TRBD2. Trimming removed 5 bases from V and 1 base from J; junction bases left unmatched: 7. From germline, CDR1 is PRHDT and CDR2 FYEKMQ (reference sequence). This CDR3 comprises 16 residues. Written as DNA, the CDR3 is TGTGCCAGCAGCCTACTAGCGGGCATAGGCACAGATACGCAGTATTTT. Protein: CASSLLAGIGTDTQYF.

The chain carries TRBV27 and TRBJ2-1, with D hard to call. V was shortened by 2 bases and J by 6 bases, with 8 bases between the two germline ends. This CDR3 has 13 residues. The germline V gene has CDR1 MNHEY and CDR2 SMNVEV (reference sequence). The CDR3 sequence is CASSLSPVNEQFF. The CDR3 DNA reads TGTGCCAGCAGTTTAAGTCCGGTCAATGAGCAGTTCTTC.

Worth noting for this clone: This sample also contains other DNA sequences that code for the same CDR3. This chain joins TRBV6-6 and TRBJ1-1; TRBD1 is a possible D gene (5 bases). The V gene lost 6 bases and the J gene lost 3 bases, with 11 bases spanning the gap. The CDR3 consists of 13 residues. CDR1 is MNHNY and CDR2 is SVGAGI in the germline V gene (reference sequence). CDR3 loop: CASSLGGDTEAFF. CDR3 DNA: TGTGCCAGCAGCCTGGGGGGTGACACTGAAGCTTTCTTT.

V usage is TRBV6-5 and J usage is TRBJ2-7, with 7 nucleotides matching TRBD1. After removal of 1 base from V and 2 bases from J, the junction contained 5 bases not matched to a gene. The CDR3 length is 15 residues. Germline V gene data show CDR1 as MNHEY and CDR2 as SVGAGI. CDR3 protein: CASSYYSTGTYEQYF. In DNA form, the CDR3 reads TGTGCCAGCAGTTACTATTCGACAGGGACCTACGAGCAGTACTTC.

About this clone itself: This CDR3 is also generated by other DNA sequences in the sample. The CDR3 protein is CASSLRGNQPQHF. The CDR3, as DNA: TGTGCCAGCAGCTTACGGGGGAATCAGCCCCAGCATTTT. The chain links TRBV7-2 to TRBJ1-5; TRBD1 is a possible D gene (5 bases). The germline V and J ends were trimmed by 2 bases and 4 bases, with 6 bases remaining between them. The CDR3 has 13 amino acids. CDR1 is SGHTA, CDR2 FQGNSA, per germline.